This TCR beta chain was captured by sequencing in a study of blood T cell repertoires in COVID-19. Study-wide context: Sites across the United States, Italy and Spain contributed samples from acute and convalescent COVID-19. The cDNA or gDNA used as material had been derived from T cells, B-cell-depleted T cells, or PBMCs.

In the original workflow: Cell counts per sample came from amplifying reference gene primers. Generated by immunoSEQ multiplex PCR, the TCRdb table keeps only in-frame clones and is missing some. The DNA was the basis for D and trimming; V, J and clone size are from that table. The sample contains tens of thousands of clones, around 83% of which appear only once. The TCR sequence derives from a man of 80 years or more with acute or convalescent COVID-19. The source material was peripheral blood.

The CDR3 loop reads CASSYHSNSNQPQHF. The CDR3 DNA sequence: TGTGCCAGCAGTTACCACAGTAATAGCAATCAGCCCCAGCATTTT. V and J are TRBV6-2 or TRBV6-3 and TRBJ1-5; D remains ambiguous. CDR3 length equals 15 residues. Between the trimmed V and J ends, which lost 2 bases and 0 bases, there was a span of 8 bases. The germline V gene encodes CDR1 MNHEY and CDR2 SVGEGT.